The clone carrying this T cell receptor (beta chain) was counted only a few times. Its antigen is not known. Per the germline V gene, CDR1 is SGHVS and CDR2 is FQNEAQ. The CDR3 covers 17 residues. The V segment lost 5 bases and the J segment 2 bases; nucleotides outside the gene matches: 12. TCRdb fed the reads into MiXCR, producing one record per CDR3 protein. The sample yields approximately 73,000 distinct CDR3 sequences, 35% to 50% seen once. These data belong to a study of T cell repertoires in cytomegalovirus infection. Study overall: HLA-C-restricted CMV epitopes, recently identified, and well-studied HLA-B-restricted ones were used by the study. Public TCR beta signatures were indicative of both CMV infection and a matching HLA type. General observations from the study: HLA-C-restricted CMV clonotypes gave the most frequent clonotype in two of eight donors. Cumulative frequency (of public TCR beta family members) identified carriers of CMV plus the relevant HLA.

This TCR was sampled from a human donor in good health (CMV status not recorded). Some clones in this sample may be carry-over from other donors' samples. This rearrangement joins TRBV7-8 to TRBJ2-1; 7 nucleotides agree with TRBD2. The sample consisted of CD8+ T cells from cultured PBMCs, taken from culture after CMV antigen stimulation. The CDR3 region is CASSPEASGTAYNEQFF. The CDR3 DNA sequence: TGTGCCAGCAGCCCAGAAGCTAGCGGAACAGCCTACAATGAGCAGTTCTTC.